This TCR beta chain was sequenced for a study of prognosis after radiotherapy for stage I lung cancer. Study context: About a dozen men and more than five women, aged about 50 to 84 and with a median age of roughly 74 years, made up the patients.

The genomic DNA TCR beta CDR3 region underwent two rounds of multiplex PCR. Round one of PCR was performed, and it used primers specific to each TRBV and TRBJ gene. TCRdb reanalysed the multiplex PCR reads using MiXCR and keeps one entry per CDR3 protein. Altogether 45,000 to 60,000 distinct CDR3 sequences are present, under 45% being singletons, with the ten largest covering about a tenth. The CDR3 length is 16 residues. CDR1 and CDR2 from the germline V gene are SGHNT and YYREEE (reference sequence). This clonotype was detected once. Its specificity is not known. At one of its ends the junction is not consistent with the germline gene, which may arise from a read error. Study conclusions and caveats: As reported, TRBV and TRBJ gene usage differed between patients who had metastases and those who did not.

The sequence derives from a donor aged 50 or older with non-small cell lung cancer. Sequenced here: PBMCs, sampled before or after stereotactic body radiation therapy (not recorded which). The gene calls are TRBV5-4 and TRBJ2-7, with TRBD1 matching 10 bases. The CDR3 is CTSSLFPGQGGYEQYF. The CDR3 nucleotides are TGTACCAGCAGCTTGTTCCCCGGACAGGGGGGTTACGAGCAGTACTTC.